The T cell receptor (beta chain) described here comes from a study of cytomegalovirus exposure and HLA in healthy donors. Looking at the study overall: About 79 million unique TCRs from HLA-typed donors were held in an early data release.

The length of the CDR3 is 16 residues. Germline CDR1 and CDR2: MNHEY and SMNVEV (reference sequence). The junction had 9 bases not matched to a gene; V was cut back by 2 bases and J by 5 bases. PCR employed 60 Vbeta and 13 Jbeta primers. Generated by immunoSEQ multiplex PCR, the TCRdb table keeps only in-frame clones and is missing some. There are 130,000 to 150,000 clones in the sample; around three quarters occur only once, and approximately 6.9% lies in the top ten. The chain has TRBV27 and TRBJ1-1, with TRBD1 matching 9 bases. This receptor was taken from a woman aged 40 to 50 in good health and CMV-seropositive. The sequenced material came from PBMCs. For the CDR3, the DNA is TGTGCCAGCAGTTTAGCCGCCGGGACAGGGAAAACTGAAGCTTTCTTT. Translation: CASSLAAGTGKTEAFF.